This is a list of T cell receptor beta chains from one sample in a study of T cell responses to AZD1222 COVID-19 vaccine. Profiled with immunoSEQ multiplex PCR; TCRdb holds only in-frame clones, not every one. The table includes more than 95,000 clones, roughly 86% detected once. Specimen: peripheral blood, collected 28 days after the second AZD1222 dose. The receptor set was obtained from an adult who received the AZD1222 COVID-19 vaccine. CDR3s include the opening cysteine and the closing phenylalanine or tryptophan. A D gene is named only where the DNA matches it firmly. Not all rows give a size; the values are once, few, many and, for expanded clones, a class.

clone_size d_call j_call v_call cdr3_aa cdr3_nt
NA TRBD1 TRBJ1-2 TRBV10-3 CAFSTGGEGYGYTF TGTGCCTTCTCGACAGGGGGCGAAGGCTATGGCTACACCTTC
NA NA TRBJ1-2 TRBV6-2/TRBV6-3 CASSYETVSSGYTF TGTGCCAGCAGTTACGAAACAGTATCCTCTGGCTACACCTTC
once TRBD2 TRBJ2-1 TRBV5-1 CASSSTSGRYNEQFF TGCGCCAGCAGCTCAACTAGCGGGAGATACAATGAGCAGTTCTTC
NA TRBD1 TRBJ1-6 TRBV10-3 CATKTGTAYGSVINSPLHF TGTGCCACCAAGACCGGGACAGCGTATGGCTCCGTCATTAATTCACCCCTCCACTTT
NA TRBD2 TRBJ2-1 TRBV27 CASSLLADPYNEQFF TGTGCCAGCAGTTTACTAGCGGACCCGTACAATGAGCAGTTCTTC
NA TRBD1 TRBJ1-3 TRBV2 CASTPRGNTIYF TGTGCCAGCACCCCCAGGGGGAACACCATATATTTT
once TRBD1 TRBJ1-2 TRBV24-1 CATQGALNYGYTF TGTGCCACACAGGGGGCACTTAACTATGGCTACACCTTC
NA NA TRBJ1-1 TRBV30 CAWTTGMNTEAFF TGTGCCTGGACAACAGGGATGAACACTGAAGCTTTCTTT
few NA TRBJ1-1 TRBV7-9 CASSSSTSYTTEAFF TGTGCCAGCAGCTCATCGACGAGTTATACGACTGAAGCTTTCTTT
few TRBD1 TRBJ2-4 TRBV12-3/TRBV12-4 CASSIRDRQYF TGTGCCAGCAGTATCCGGGACAGGCAGTACTTC
NA NA TRBJ1-2 TRBV7-8 CASSADRSLLYGYTF TGTGCCAGCAGCGCCGACAGGAGCCTACTCTATGGCTACACCTTC
NA NA TRBJ1-5 TRBV7-9 CASSLWSQPQHF TGTGCCAGCAGCTTATGGAGTCAGCCCCAGCATTTT
few NA TRBJ1-1 TRBV19 CASSQKPTNTEAFF TGTGCCAGTAGTCAAAAACCCACGAACACTGAAGCTTTCTTT
NA NA TRBJ2-1 TRBV5-6 CASSPTLRGSSYNEQFF TGTGCCAGCAGCCCGACGTTGCGGGGCAGCTCCTACAATGAGCAGTTCTTC
NA TRBD1 TRBJ1-3 TRBV6-5 CASVKGQGGNTIYF TGTGCCAGCGTTAAAGGACAGGGCGGTAACACCATATATTTT
NA TRBD2 TRBJ2-5 TRBV6-2/TRBV6-3 CASSYDLGGTKETQYF TGTGCCAGCAGTTACGATTTGGGCGGGACTAAAGAGACCCAGTACTTC
once NA TRBJ2-2 TRBV4-3 CASSQDRFSNTGELFF TGCGCCAGCAGCCAAGACAGGTTTTCGAACACCGGGGAGCTGTTTTTT
NA NA TRBJ1-2 TRBV29-1 CSAEDMTLFLF TGCAGCGCCGAGGATATGACACTGTTTTTATTC
NA NA TRBJ1-5 TRBV27 CASSLRQGGNQPQHF TGTGCCAGCAGTTTAAGGCAGGGAGGCAATCAGCCCCAGCATTTT
NA NA TRBJ1-6 TRBV10-3 CAISESAGPSHF TGTGCCATCAGTGAGTCGGCAGGCCCTTCCCACTTT
NA NA TRBJ1-2 TRBV4-1 CASSQGAGPNYGYTF TGCGCCAGCAGCCAAGGGGCAGGACCTAACTATGGCTACACCTTC
NA NA TRBJ1-4 TRBV6-5 CASSYSGPTTNEKLFF TGTGCCAGCAGTTACTCAGGACCGACAACTAATGAAAAACTGTTTTTT
once NA TRBJ2-3 TRBV7-9 CASIPVARSTDTQYF TGTGCCAGCATCCCGGTAGCACGCAGTACAGATACGCAGTATTTT
NA TRBD2 TRBJ2-1 TRBV24-1 CATAPSGGDNEQFF TGTGCCACCGCTCCTAGCGGGGGAGACAATGAGCAGTTCTTC
NA TRBD2 TRBJ2-1 TRBV28 CASRGSGRPRGNEQFF TGTGCCAGCAGAGGTAGCGGGAGGCCTAGGGGCAATGAGCAGTTCTTC
few NA TRBJ2-7 TRBV2 CASELANYEQYF TGTGCCAGCGAGTTGGCTAACTACGAGCAGTACTTC
NA NA TRBJ1-5 TRBV18 CASSTYPKDQPQHF TGTGCCAGCTCAACTTACCCAAAGGATCAGCCCCAGCATTTT
NA TRBD1 TRBJ1-1 TRBV7-9 CASRKGGLNTEAFF TGTGCCAGCAGGAAAGGGGGCTTGAACACTGAAGCTTTCTTT
NA NA TRBJ2-1 TRBV30 CAWSFPAGGNEQFF TGTGCTTGGAGTTTCCCGGCTGGTGGGAATGAGCAGTTCTTC
NA TRBD1 TRBJ2-2 TRBV19 CASSQTGTGGFGELFF TGTGCCAGTAGTCAAACCGGGACAGGGGGCTTCGGGGAGCTGTTTTTT
NA NA TRBJ1-1 TRBV19 CASRPRGGNTEAFF TGTGCCAGTAGACCCCGGGGAGGGAACACTGAAGCTTTCTTT
NA TRBD1 TRBJ2-6 TRBV27 CASSPGTDSGANVLTF TGTGCCAGCAGCCCCGGGACAGACTCTGGGGCCAACGTCCTGACTTTC
NA NA TRBJ1-2 TRBV30 CARTYPGTMSYTF TGTGCCCGGACCTATCCGGGAACGATGAGCTACACCTTC
NA TRBD1 TRBJ1-1 TRBV10-3 CAARTGQGFWNTEAFF TGTGCAGCTCGAACGGGACAGGGTTTTTGGAACACTGAAGCTTTCTTT
NA NA TRBJ1-2 TRBV5-5 CASSLGAANYGYTF TGTGCCAGCAGCTTAGGCGCCGCTAACTATGGCTACACCTTC
NA NA TRBJ1-1 TRBV20-1 CSANDPVRYTEAFF TGCAGTGCTAATGACCCAGTTCGGTACACTGAAGCTTTCTTT
NA NA TRBJ2-2 TRBV2 CASRGLANTGELFF TGTGCCAGCAGAGGGTTAGCGAACACCGGGGAGCTGTTTTTT
few TRBD2 TRBJ2-2 TRBV2 CASLPTSGGVNTGELFF TGTGCCAGCCTACCCACTAGCGGGGGGGTGAACACCGGGGAGCTGTTTTTT
NA TRBD1 TRBJ2-7 TRBV5-4 CASSLGQHSYEQYF TGTGCCAGCAGCCTGGGACAGCACTCCTACGAGCAGTACTTC
NA TRBD2 TRBJ2-3 TRBV7-3 CASSLALAGGTQYF TGTGCCAGCAGCTTAGCGCTAGCGGGAGGTACGCAGTATTTT
NA NA TRBJ1-2 TRBV6-1 CASSERRVGDGYTF TGTGCCAGCAGTGAAAGGCGGGTTGGGGATGGCTACACCTTC
NA NA TRBJ1-2 TRBV5-4 CASSLGGTTNYGYTF TGTGCCAGCAGCTTGGGCGGGACTACTAACTATGGCTACACCTTC
once NA TRBJ1-5 TRBV6-6 CASTLSDRDNQPQHF TGTGCCAGCACCCTATCGGACAGAGACAATCAGCCCCAGCATTTT
few NA TRBJ1-3 TRBV10-3 CASQTGGNTIYF TGTGCCAGCCAGACAGGTGGAAACACCATATATTTT
NA NA TRBJ1-1 TRBV28 CATPQDTEAFF TGTGCCACCCCCCAGGACACTGAAGCTTTCTTT
few TRBD1 TRBJ2-3 TRBV2 CASSQGVGGADTQYF TGTGCCAGCAGTCAGGGCGTAGGGGGCGCGGATACGCAGTATTTT
NA NA TRBJ2-1 TRBV4-1 CASSQDPRGPNEQFF TGCGCCAGCAGCCAAGACCCCCGGGGGCCAAATGAGCAGTTCTTC
NA NA TRBJ1-2 TRBV12-3/TRBV12-4 CASRPGPLYGYTF TGTGCCAGCAGACCGGGACCGCTCTATGGCTACACCTTC
NA NA TRBJ1-5 TRBV19 CASSIDLTQPQHF TGTGCCAGTAGTATAGATCTCACCCAGCCCCAGCATTTT
NA NA TRBJ2-2 TRBV13 CASRPQVGRNTGELFF TGTGCCAGCAGACCCCAAGTCGGGAGGAACACCGGGGAGCTGTTTTTT
NA NA TRBJ2-3 TRBV7-3 CASSSSPGPGTDTQYF TGTGCCAGCAGCTCGTCACCCGGACCGGGCACAGATACGCAGTATTTT
many NA TRBJ2-7 TRBV4-3 CASSQDRQAREQYF TGCGCCAGCAGCCAAGATCGACAGGCTCGCGAGCAGTACTTC
NA TRBD1 TRBJ1-2 TRBV7-2 CASSSPPGQGIYGYTF TGTGCCAGCAGCTCGCCCCCGGGACAGGGGATATATGGCTACACCTTC
NA TRBD1 TRBJ2-5 TRBV7-2 CASRADRGSETQYF TGTGCCAGCAGAGCGGACAGGGGGTCGGAGACCCAGTACTTC
NA NA TRBJ2-7 TRBV27 CASSSWSGSRVDF TGTGCCAGCAGTTCATGGAGTGGTAGCCGCGTGGACTTC